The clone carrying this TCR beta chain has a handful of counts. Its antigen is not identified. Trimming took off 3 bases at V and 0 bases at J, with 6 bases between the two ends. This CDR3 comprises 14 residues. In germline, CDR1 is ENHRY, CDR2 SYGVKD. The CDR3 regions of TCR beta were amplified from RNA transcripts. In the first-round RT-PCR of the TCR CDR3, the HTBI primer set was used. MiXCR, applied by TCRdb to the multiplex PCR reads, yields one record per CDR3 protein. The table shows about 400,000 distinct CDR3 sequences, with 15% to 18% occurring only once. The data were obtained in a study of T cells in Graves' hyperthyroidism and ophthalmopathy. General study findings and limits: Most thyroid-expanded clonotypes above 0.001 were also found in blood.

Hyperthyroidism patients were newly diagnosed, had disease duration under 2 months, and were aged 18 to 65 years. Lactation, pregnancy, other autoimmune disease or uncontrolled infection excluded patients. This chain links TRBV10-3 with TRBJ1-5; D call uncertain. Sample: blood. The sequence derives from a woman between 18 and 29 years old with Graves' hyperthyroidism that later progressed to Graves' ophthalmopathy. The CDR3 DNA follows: TGTGCCATCAGTGAAGGGAATAGCAATCAGCCCCAGCATTTT. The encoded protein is CAISEGNSNQPQHF.